Presented here are 25 T cell receptor beta chains from one specimen sequenced in a study of T cells in Graves' hyperthyroidism and ophthalmopathy. Regions amplified from RNA transcripts were the TCR beta CDR3 regions. The primer set for the first-round RT-PCR of the TCR CDR3 was HTBI. TCRdb analysed the multiplex PCR reads with MiXCR anew, one entry per CDR3 protein. The sample has 350,000 to 400,000 distinct CDR3 sequences, 14% to 15% seen once. Source material: blood. These receptors were collected from a woman younger than 45 with Graves' hyperthyroidism.

Many counts were recorded for this clonotype. The V gene is TRBV28, the J gene TRBJ2-1; TRBD2 agrees at 7 bases. The length of the CDR3 is 13 residues. Trimming at V came to 10 bases and at J to 6 bases, leaving 9 bases not matched to a gene. The germline gives CDR1 MDHEN, CDR2 SYDVKM. Here the CDR3 DNA reads TGTGCCACCAACCTAGCGGCTCCCAATGAGCAGTTCTTC. Translation: CATNLAAPNEQFF.

This clonotype was picked up many times. The chain links TRBV2 to TRBJ1-5; unclear D gene. Germline V gene lookup returns CDR1 SNHLY and CDR2 FYNNEI. CDR3 size: 15 residues. Trimming removed 1 base from V and 5 bases from J, with 12 bases in between. CDR3 nucleotide sequence: TGTGCCAGCAGTGAAGGTGGTAGGGCAGATCAGCCCCAGCATTTT. This sequence encodes CASSEGGRADQPQHF.

The rearrangement uses TRBV24-1 and TRBJ1-5, with 8 positions matching TRBD1. This CDR3 has 15 residues. Germline V lookup: CDR1 KGHDR, CDR2 SFDVKD. The V segment lost 5 bases and the J segment 2 bases; nucleotides outside the gene matches: 4. CDR3 loop: CATSGLGQGNQPQHF. The CDR3 nucleotides read TGTGCCACCAGTGGACTGGGACAGGGCAATCAGCCCCAGCATTTT.

The rearrangement links TRBV6-1 to TRBJ1-2, with a possible D match to TRBD1 (6 bases). The CDR3 spans 14 residues. The V gene lost 1 base and the J gene lost 12 bases, with 18 bases spanning the gap. From germline, CDR1 is MNHNS and CDR2 SASEGT. The CDR3 bases are TGTGCCAGCAGTGAAGGGGGGGCTTTATGGCGGGACACCTTC. Its protein is CASSEGGALWRDTF.

This clonotype was seen repeatedly, ten times or more. This sequence joins TRBV12-3 or TRBV12-4 and TRBJ2-7; no clear D. V was trimmed by 0 bases and J by 3 bases, leaving 15 bases between them. The CDR3 extends over 16 amino acids. The CDR3 nucleotides are TGTGCCAGCAGTTTAGCTCGTAGGGCTATCAGCTACGAGCAGTACTTC. Its translation is CASSLARRAISYEQYF.

Concerning this clonotype: A much larger clone lies a single base off, so this may be a read error. This chain connects TRBV5-1 to TRBJ2-7, with 9 bases identical to TRBD2. This CDR3 region has 16 residues. CDR1 and CDR2 (germline): SGHRS, YFSETQ. The J segment lost 9 bases and the V segment lost 1 base, leaving 14 bases of the junction unmatched. CDR3 nucleotides: TGCGCCAGCAGCTTGCGGGGACTAGCTCAGACGGTCGGGCAGTACTTC. Residues: CASSLRGLAQTVGQYF.

At least ten counts were recorded for this clonotype. The J gene is TRBJ2-3, the V gene TRBV20-1, with 11 bases identical to TRBD2. CDR3 length equals 15 residues. From germline, CDR1 is DFQATT and CDR2 SNEGSKA (reference sequence). With 6 bases clipped from V and 2 bases from J, the junction kept 7 bases outside the gene matches. The CDR3 region is CSAPNSGRVTDTQYF. The CDR3, as DNA: TGCAGTGCCCCAAATAGCGGGAGGGTCACAGATACGCAGTATTTT.

A note on this clonotype: Since no conserved phenylalanine or tryptophan closes the CDR3, a read error is the likely cause. This chain links TRBV12-5 with TRBJ2-7; D perhaps matches TRBD2 (7 bases). Germline V lookup: CDR1 LGHNT, CDR2 FRNRAP. The CDR3 is 13 residues long. V lost 9 bases, J lost 6 bases, and 18 bases lay in between. The CDR3 nucleotides are TGTGCTAGGGGGGGGGCTGGGGGTATCGAGCAGTACCTC. Its translation is CARGGAGGIEQYL.

This clonotype was seen repeatedly, ten times or more. The chain carries TRBV2 and TRBJ2-3; D ambiguous. The CDR3 contains 13 residues. The V gene's germline CDR1 is SNHLY and CDR2 FYNNEI. V was shortened by 5 bases and J by 5 bases, with 11 bases between the two germline ends. CDR3 sequence (DNA): TGTGCCAGCAGTCGAATTTACAGAGATACGCAGTATTTT. Amino acids: CASSRIYRDTQYF.

This clonotype was counted many times. The chain recombines TRBV18 with TRBJ2-1, with unresolved D. The ends were cut back, 4 bases at V and 0 bases at J, with 7 bases in the middle. CDR3 length: 14 amino acids. Germline CDR1 reads KGHSH; CDR2 reads LQKENI. The CDR3 loop reads CASSRASSYNEQFF. The CDR3 nucleotides read TGTGCCAGCTCACGGGCTAGCTCCTACAATGAGCAGTTCTTC. Variable domain in full (rest from reference TRBV18 and TRBJ2-1): NAGVMQNPRHLVRRRGQEARLRCSPMKGHSHVYWYRQLPEEGLKFMVYLQKENIIDESGMPKERFSAEFPKEGPSILRIQQVVRGDSAAYFCASSRASSYNEQFFGPGTRLTVL.

This clonotype was picked up many times. This sequence joins TRBV11-3 and TRBJ2-1; 7 bases agree with TRBD1. V shed 1 base, J shed 8 bases, and the junction held 8 bases outside the gene matches. The CDR3 is 15 amino acids. The V gene's germline CDR1 is SGHNT and CDR2 YENEEA. The CDR3 DNA is TGTGCCAGCAGCTTAGCCGGGACAGCACACGATGAGCAGTTCTTC. Its translation is CASSLAGTAHDEQFF.

This chain connects TRBV4-1 to TRBJ2-7, with TRBD1 matching over 7 bases. The CDR3 consists of 13 residues. The V gene end was trimmed by 1 base and the J gene end by 6 bases; junction bases not matched to a gene: 3. The germline V gene has CDR1 MGHRA and CDR2 YSYEKL. CDR3 residues: CASSQVAGGEQYF. CDR3 bases: TGCGCCAGCAGCCAAGTTGCAGGGGGCGAGCAGTACTTC.

This clonotype was recorded once. The chain carries TRBV6-2 or TRBV6-3 and TRBJ2-1; 8 nucleotides agree with TRBD1. J gave up 4 bases and V 6 bases, and 8 bases lay outside the gene matches. The CDR3 is 15 amino acids. CDR1 MNHEY and CDR2 SVGEGT come from the germline V gene. The CDR3 nucleotides are TGTGCCAGCAGCGAGACAGGGGTCCAATACAATGAGCAGTTCTTC. This gives the protein CASSETGVQYNEQFF.

At least ten counts were recorded for this clonotype. The rearrangement uses TRBV12-3 or TRBV12-4 and TRBJ2-2; D perhaps matches TRBD2 (6 bases). CDR3 length: 14 amino acids. Between the trimmed V and J ends, which lost 3 bases and 4 bases, there was a span of 9 bases. The chain's CDR3 is CASSFRGSTGELFF. The CDR3 coding sequence is TGTGCCAGCAGTTTTCGGGGGAGCACCGGGGAGCTGTTTTTT.

The J gene is TRBJ1-5, the V gene TRBV20-1; 7 bases fit TRBD1. V lost 7 bases and J lost 2; bases outside the gene matches: 11. CDR3 length equals 15 residues. The germline V gene encodes CDR1 DFQATT and CDR2 SNEGSKA (reference sequence). The CDR3, as DNA: TGCAGTGTCCCATCGGGTGGACAGGGCAATCAGCCCCAGCATTTT. It translates to CSVPSGGQGNQPQHF.

This clonotype has ten or more counts. The rearrangement joins TRBV20-1 to TRBJ1-1, with D perhaps matching TRBD1 (5 bases). The length of the CDR3 is 14 residues. V lost 3 bases, J lost 1 base, and 12 bases lay in between. Germline V CDR1 and CDR2: DFQATT, SNEGSKA (reference sequence). The CDR3 protein is CSASESGKNTEAFF. The CDR3 coding sequence is TGCAGTGCTAGCGAATCAGGGAAGAACACTGAAGCTTTCTTT.

This clonotype appeared many times. This sequence joins TRBV24-1 and TRBJ2-5; no firm D call. Looked up from germline, CDR1 is KGHDR and CDR2 is SFDVKD. The CDR3 spans 14 residues. Trimming took 3 bases from V and 4 from J, leaving 11 bases between them. The CDR3 DNA reads as TGTGCCACCAGTGATACGGCAGGTGGAGAGACCCAGTACTTC. It translates to CATSDTAGGETQYF.

This clonotype was seen at least ten times. The rearrangement joins TRBV6-1 to TRBJ2-5; D gene uncertain. Germline-derived CDR1 and CDR2 are MNHNS and SASEGT. Trimming left V 0 bases short and J 4 bases short, with 6 bases between. The CDR3 covers 13 residues. CDR3 coding DNA: TGTGCCAGCAGTGAAGCGGGTTTAGAGACCCAGTACTTC. Translating gives CASSEAGLETQYF.

This clonotype was recorded at least ten times. V gene TRBV6-1 combines with J gene TRBJ2-5; D is possibly TRBD1 or TRBD2 (6 bases each). The germline V gene encodes CDR1 MNHNS and CDR2 SASEGT. Trimming pared 6 bases from V and 4 bases from J, leaving 12 bases between. The CDR3 covers 13 residues. CDR3 protein: CASSRGPGETQYF. The CDR3 bases are TGTGCCAGCAGCCGGGGGCCTGGAGAGACCCAGTACTTC.

The chain employs TRBV6-1 and TRBJ2-7, with D tentatively TRBD1 (7 bases). The CDR3 is 14 amino acids. The V end lost 5 bases, the J end lost 6 bases, and 17 bases lay between the germline ends. The germline V gene has CDR1 MNHNS and CDR2 SASEGT. CDR3 sequence (DNA): TGTGCCAGCAGTCCGGACAGGCGGGAACTCGAGCAGTACTTC. Encoded protein: CASSPDRRELEQYF.

This clonotype was counted ten times or more. V usage is TRBV20-1 and J usage is TRBJ1-5; TRBD1 is a possible D gene (6 bases). V lost 3 bases and J 4 bases, leaving 13 bases between the germline ends. Germline V CDR1 and CDR2: DFQATT, SNEGSKA (reference sequence). This CDR3 contains 14 residues. CDR3 nucleotide sequence: TGCAGTGCTAGGGGGGGCAGGGAAAATCAGCCCCAGCATTTT. Protein: CSARGGRENQPQHF.

CDR3 loop: CASSSGIEAFF. In DNA form, the CDR3 reads TGTGCCAGCAGTTCCGGGATAGAAGCTTTCTTT. This sequence joins TRBV6-1 and TRBJ1-1; D is uncertain. V lost 5 bases, J lost 8 bases, and 9 bases lay in between. The CDR3 sequence is 11 residues long. The germline V gene encodes CDR1 MNHNS and CDR2 SASEGT.

Many counts were recorded for this clonotype. This chain uses TRBV6-1 with TRBJ1-1; unclear D gene. Looked up from germline, CDR1 is MNHNS and CDR2 is SASEGT. Trimming shortened V by 2 bases and J by 7 bases, and 8 bases separated the two germline ends. The CDR3 consists of 12 residues. This chain's CDR3 is CASSETRNEAFF. The CDR3 DNA follows: TGTGCCAGCAGTGAAACGAGAAATGAAGCTTTCTTT.

This sequence joins TRBV27 and TRBJ2-7, with 10 bases matching TRBD1. The trim removed 0 bases at V and 4 bases at J, leaving 6 bases unmatched. The CDR3 length is 16 residues. The germline gives CDR1 MNHEY, CDR2 SMNVEV (reference sequence). The CDR3 region is CASSLSAGQGGYEQYF. CDR3 in DNA: TGTGCCAGCAGTTTATCCGCCGGACAGGGGGGGTACGAGCAGTACTTC.

In its sample, this clonotype was seen many times. The gene calls are TRBV3-1 and TRBJ2-5; unclear D gene. CDR3 length equals 14 residues. The V gene lost 3 bases and the J gene lost 5 bases, with 13 bases spanning the gap. CDR1 LGHDT and CDR2 YNNKEL come from the germline V gene (reference sequence). CDR3 DNA: TGTGCCAGCAGCCACCTAGACCCGTCGGAGACCCAGTACTTC. This sequence encodes CASSHLDPSETQYF.